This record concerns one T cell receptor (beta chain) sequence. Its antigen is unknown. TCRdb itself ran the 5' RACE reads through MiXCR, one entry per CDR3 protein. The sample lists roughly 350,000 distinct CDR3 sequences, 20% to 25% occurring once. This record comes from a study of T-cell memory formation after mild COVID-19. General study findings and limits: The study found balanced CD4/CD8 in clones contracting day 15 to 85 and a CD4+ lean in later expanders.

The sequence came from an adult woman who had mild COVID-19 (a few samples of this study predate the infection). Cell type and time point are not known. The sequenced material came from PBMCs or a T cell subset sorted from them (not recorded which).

CDR3: CASSWTSGGNEQFF. Here the CDR3 DNA reads TGTGCCAGCAGTTGGACTAGCGGGGGGAATGAGCAGTTCTTC. V is TRBV27 and J is TRBJ2-1; 14 bases are a match to TRBD2. The CDR3 runs to 14 residues. The trim removed 4 bases at V and 7 bases at J, leaving 0 bases unmatched. Per the germline V gene, CDR1 is MNHEY and CDR2 is SMNVEV (reference sequence).